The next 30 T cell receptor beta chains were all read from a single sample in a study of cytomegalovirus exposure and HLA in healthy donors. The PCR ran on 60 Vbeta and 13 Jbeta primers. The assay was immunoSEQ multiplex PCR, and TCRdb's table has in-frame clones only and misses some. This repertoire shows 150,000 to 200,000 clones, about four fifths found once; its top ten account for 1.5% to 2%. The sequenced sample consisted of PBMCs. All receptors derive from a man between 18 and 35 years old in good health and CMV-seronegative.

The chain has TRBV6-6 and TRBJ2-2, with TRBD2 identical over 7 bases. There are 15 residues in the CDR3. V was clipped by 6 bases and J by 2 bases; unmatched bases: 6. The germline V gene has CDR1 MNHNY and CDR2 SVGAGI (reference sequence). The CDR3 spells CASSKGLSNTGELFF. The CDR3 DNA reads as TGTGCCAGCAGCAAGGGACTATCCAACACCGGGGAGCTGTTTTTT.

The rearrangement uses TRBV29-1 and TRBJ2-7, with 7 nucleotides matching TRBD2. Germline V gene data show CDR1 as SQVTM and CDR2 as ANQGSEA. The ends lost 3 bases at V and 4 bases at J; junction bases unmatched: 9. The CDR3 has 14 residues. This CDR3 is CSVDGGGRRYEQYF. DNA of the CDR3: TGCAGCGTTGATGGTGGCGGGAGAAGGTACGAGCAGTACTTC.

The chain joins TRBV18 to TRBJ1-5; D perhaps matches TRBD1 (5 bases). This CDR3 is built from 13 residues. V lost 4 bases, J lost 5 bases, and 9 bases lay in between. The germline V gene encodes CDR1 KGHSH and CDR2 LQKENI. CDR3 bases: TGTGCCAGCTCACGGGGCTCTGATCAGCCCCAGCATTTT. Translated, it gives CASSRGSDQPQHF.

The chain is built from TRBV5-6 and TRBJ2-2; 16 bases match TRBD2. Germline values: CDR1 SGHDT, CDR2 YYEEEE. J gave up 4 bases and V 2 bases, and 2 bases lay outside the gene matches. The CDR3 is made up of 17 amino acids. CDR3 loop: CASSFGTSGRGTGELFF. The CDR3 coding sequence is TGTGCCAGCAGCTTCGGGACTAGCGGGAGGGGCACCGGGGAGCTGTTTTTT.

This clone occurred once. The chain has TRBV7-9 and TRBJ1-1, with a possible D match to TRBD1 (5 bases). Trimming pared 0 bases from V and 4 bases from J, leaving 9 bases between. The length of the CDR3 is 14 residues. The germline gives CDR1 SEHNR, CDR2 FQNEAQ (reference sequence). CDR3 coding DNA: TGTGCCAGCAGCTTAGCGCAGGGTGTCACTGAAGCTTTCTTT. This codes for CASSLAQGVTEAFF.

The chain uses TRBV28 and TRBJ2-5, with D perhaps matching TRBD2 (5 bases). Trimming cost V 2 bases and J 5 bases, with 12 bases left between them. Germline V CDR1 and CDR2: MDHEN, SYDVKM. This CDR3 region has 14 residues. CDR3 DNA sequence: TGTGCCAGCAGTTTACCCCGAGCGGCGGAGACCCAGTACTTC. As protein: CASSLPRAAETQYF.

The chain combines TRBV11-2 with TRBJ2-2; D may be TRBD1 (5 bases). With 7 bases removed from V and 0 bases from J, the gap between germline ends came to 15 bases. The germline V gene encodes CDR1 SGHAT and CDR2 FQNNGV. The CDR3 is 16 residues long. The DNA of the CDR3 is TGTGCCAGCACTTTCTTCAGGGCCTCGAACACCGGGGAGCTGTTTTTT. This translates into CASTFFRASNTGELFF.

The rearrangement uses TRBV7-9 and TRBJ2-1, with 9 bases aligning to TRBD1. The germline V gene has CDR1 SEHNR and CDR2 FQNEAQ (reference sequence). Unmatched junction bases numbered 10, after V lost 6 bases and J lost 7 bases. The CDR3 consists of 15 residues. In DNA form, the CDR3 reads TGTGCCAGCAGGTCCGGGACAGGGATGGCGAATGAGCAGTTCTTC. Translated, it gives CASRSGTGMANEQFF.

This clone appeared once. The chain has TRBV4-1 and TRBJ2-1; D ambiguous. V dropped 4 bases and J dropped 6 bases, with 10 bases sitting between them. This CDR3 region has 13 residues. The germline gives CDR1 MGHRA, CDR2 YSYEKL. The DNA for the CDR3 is TGCGCCAGCAGCCCCCCTTCCCCCAATGAGCAGTTCTTC. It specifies CASSPPSPNEQFF.

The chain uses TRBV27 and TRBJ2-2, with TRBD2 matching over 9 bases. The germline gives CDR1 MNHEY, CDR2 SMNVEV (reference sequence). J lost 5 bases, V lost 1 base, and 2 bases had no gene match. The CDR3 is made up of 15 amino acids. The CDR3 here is CASSLWLAGTGELFF. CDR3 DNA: TGTGCCAGCAGTTTATGGCTAGCGGGAACCGGGGAGCTGTTTTTT.

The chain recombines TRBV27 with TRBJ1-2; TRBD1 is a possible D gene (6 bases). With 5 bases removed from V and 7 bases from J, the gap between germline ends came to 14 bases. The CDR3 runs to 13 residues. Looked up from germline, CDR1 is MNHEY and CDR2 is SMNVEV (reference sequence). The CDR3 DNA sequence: TGTGCCAGCAGTGGGGGGGCGCATGGTGGCTACACCTTC. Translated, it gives CASSGGAHGGYTF.

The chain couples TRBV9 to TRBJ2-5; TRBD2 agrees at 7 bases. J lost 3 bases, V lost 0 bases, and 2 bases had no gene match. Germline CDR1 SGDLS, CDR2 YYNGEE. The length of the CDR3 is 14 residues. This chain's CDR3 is CASSVGAGEETQYF. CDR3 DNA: TGTGCCAGCAGCGTAGGGGCGGGGGAAGAGACCCAGTACTTC.

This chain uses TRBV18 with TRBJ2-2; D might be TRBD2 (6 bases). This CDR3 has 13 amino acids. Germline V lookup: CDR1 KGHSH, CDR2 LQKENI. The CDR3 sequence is CGAGPRGTGELFF. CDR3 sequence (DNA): TGTGGAGCCGGGCCGCGGGGCACCGGGGAGCTGTTTTTT.

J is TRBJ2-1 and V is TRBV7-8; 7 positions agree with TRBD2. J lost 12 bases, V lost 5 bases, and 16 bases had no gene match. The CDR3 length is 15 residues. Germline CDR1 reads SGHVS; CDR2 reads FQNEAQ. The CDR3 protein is CASSPSMREGRGQFF. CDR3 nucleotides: TGTGCCAGCAGCCCGAGTATGAGGGAGGGCCGTGGGCAGTTCTTC.

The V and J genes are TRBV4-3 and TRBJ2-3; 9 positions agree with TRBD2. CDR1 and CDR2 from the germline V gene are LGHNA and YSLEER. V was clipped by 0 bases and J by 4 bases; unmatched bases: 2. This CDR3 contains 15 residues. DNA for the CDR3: TGCGCCAGCAGCCAAGATCGCGGGGGGGCAGATACGCAGTATTTT. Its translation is CASSQDRGGADTQYF.

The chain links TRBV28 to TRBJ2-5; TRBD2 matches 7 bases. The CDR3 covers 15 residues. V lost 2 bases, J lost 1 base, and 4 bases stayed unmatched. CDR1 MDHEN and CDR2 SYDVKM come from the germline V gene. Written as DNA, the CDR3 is TGTGCCAGCAGTTTACTAGCGGAGGTCCAAGAGACCCAGTACTTC. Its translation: CASSLLAEVQETQYF.

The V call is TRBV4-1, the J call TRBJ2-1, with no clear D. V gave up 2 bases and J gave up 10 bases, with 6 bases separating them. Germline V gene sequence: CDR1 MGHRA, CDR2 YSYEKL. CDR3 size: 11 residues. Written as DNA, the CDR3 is TGCGCCAGCAGCCAACCTCCCGAGCAGTTCTTC. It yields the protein CASSQPPEQFF.

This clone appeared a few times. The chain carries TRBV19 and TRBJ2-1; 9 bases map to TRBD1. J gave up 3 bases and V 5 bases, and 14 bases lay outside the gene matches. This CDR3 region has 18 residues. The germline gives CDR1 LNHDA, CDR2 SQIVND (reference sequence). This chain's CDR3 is CASSSLLEGTGIYNEQFF. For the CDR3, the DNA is TGTGCCAGTAGTTCCCTCCTAGAGGGGACAGGGATCTACAATGAGCAGTTCTTC.

CDR3 nucleotides: TGTGCCAGCTCACCGGGACAGGGGGTCTACGAGCAGTACTTC. Protein sequence: CASSPGQGVYEQYF. V gene TRBV18 combines with J gene TRBJ2-7; 11 bases fit TRBD1. Germline V CDR1 and CDR2: KGHSH, LQKENI. V lost 3 bases, J lost 3 bases, and 1 base stayed unmatched. This CDR3 has 14 residues. Full variable domain (rest looked up from reference TRBV18 and TRBJ2-7): NAGVMQNPRHLVRRRGQEARLRCSPMKGHSHVYWYRQLPEEGLKFMVYLQKENIIDESGMPKERFSAEFPKEGPSILRIQQVVRGDSAAYFCASSPGQGVYEQYFGPGTRLTVT.

CDR3: CASSTGSSRGNYNEQFF. The CDR3 DNA reads as TGTGCCAGCAGCACAGGGAGTTCTAGGGGGAACTACAATGAGCAGTTCTTC. The chain couples TRBV5-6 to TRBJ2-1; D perhaps matches TRBD1 (6 bases). This CDR3 comprises 17 residues. The germline gives CDR1 SGHDT, CDR2 YYEEEE. The V end was cut by 4 bases, the J end by 3 bases, with 20 bases between.

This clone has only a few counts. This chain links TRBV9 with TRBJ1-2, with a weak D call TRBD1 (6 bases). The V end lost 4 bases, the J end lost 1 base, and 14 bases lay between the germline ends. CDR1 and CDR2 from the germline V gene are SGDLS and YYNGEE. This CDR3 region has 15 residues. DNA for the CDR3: TGTGCCAGCAGCCCAACCGGACAGATTAACTATGGCTACACCTTC. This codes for CASSPTGQINYGYTF.

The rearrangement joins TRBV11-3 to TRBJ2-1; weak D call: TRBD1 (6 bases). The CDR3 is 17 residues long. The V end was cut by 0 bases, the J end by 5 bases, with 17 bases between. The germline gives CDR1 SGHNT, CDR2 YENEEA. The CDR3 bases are TGTGCCAGCAGCTTAGAAAGTTTCGGACAGAGTAACAATGAGCAGTTCTTC. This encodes CASSLESFGQSNNEQFF.

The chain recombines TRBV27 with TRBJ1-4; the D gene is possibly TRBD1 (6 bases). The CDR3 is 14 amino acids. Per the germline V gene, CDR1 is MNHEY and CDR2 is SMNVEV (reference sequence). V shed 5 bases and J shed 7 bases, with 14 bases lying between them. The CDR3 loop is CASSPYREGEKLFF. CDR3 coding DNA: TGTGCCAGCAGTCCCTACAGGGAGGGTGAAAAACTGTTTTTT.

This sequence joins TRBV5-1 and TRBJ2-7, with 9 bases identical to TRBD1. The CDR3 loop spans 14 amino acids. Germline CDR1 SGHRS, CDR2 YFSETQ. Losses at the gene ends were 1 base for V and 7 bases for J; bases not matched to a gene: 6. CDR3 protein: CASSLIQGAGEQYF. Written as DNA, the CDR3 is TGCGCCAGCAGCTTGATACAGGGGGCTGGGGAGCAGTACTTC.

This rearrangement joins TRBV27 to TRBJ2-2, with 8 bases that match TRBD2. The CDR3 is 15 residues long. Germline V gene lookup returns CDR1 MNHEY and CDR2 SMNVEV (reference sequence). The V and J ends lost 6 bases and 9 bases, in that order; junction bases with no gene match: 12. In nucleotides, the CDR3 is TGTGCCAGCAGGGCCGGGACTAGGGGAGACAGGGAGCTGTTTTTT. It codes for CASRAGTRGDRELFF.

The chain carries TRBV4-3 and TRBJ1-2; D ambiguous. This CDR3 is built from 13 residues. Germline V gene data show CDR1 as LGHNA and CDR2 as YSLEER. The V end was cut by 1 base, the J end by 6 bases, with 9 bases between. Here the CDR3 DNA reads TGCGCCAGCAGCCAAGGTGGTCCTAATGGCTACACCTTC. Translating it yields CASSQGGPNGYTF.

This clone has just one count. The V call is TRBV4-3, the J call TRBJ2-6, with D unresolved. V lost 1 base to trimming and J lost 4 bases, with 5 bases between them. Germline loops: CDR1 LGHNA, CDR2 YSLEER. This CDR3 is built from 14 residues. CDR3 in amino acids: CASSQVKGANVLTF. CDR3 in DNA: TGCGCCAGCAGCCAAGTTAAAGGGGCCAACGTCCTGACTTTC.

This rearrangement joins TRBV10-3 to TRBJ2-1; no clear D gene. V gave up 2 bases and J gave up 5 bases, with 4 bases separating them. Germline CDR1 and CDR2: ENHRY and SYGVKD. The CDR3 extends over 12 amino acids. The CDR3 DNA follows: TGTGCCATCAGTGAGGACAACAATGAGCAGTTCTTC. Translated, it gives CAISEDNNEQFF.

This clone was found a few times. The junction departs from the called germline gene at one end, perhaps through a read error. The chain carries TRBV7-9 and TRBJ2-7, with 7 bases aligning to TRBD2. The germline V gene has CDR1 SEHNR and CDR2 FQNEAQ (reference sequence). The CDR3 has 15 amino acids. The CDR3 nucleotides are TGTTCCAGCAGCTTAGCTCTAGCGGAAGCCTACGAGCAGTACTTC. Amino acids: CSSSLALAEAYEQYF.

The CDR3 DNA is TGTGCCAGCAGTGAAGCTAGCGGGAGCTTCAATGAGCAGTTCTTC. This translates into CASSEASGSFNEQFF. V gene TRBV6-4 combines with J gene TRBJ2-1; TRBD2 matches at 10 bases. This CDR3 spans 15 amino acids. Germline lookup yields CDR1 MRHNA and CDR2 SNTAGT. V shed 3 bases and J 6 bases; nucleotides not matched to a gene: 5.